This record concerns one T cell receptor (beta chain) sequence. Its cognate antigen is unknown. CDR1 and CDR2 from the germline V gene are LGHDT and YNNKEL (reference sequence). The CDR3 spans 14 residues. Trimming stripped 4 bases from V and 6 bases from J, with 14 bases between. CD8+ and CD4+ T cells taken from blood had their TCR beta sequenced. This sample was taken from a study of CD8 T cells in Susac syndrome. Overall study results and limits: Acknowledgment was made by the study that its TCR sequencing and HLA analysis involved a relatively small number of individuals.

It was with random hexamers that roughly 0.45 to 1 ug RNA was reverse transcribed. TCRdb processed the immunoSEQ multiplex PCR reads anew with MiXCR; each CDR3 protein has one entry. This sample carries some 130,000 distinct CDR3 sequences, about 95% of them seen once, and the ten largest clones take around 0.12%. The chain links TRBV3-1 to TRBJ2-3, with D perhaps TRBD2 (5 bases). Sequencing was done on a sample of CD4+ T cells from PBMCs. This TCR was recovered from a human donor with multiple sclerosis. The CDR3 loop is CASSPRDYADTQYF. The CDR3 nucleotides are TGTGCCAGCAGCCCTCGCGACTACGCGGATACGCAGTATTTT.